Shown below are 29 T cell receptor beta chains from a single sample sequenced in a study of T cells in Graves' hyperthyroidism and ophthalmopathy. Amplified TCR beta CDR3 regions came from RNA transcripts. The study used the HTBI primer set for a first-round RT-PCR of the TCR CDR3. TCRdb ran MiXCR on the multiplex PCR reads and lists one entry per CDR3 protein. Among approximately 530,000 distinct CDR3 sequences listed, approximately 16% were seen once. Material for sequencing was blood. Receptor source: a young woman with Graves' hyperthyroidism.

This clonotype was counted only a few times. The chain combines TRBV6-1 with TRBJ2-3; D unclear. The CDR3 is made up of 16 amino acids. Trimming stripped 7 bases from V and 0 bases from J, with 17 bases between. Germline V gene sequence: CDR1 MNHNS, CDR2 SASEGT. The CDR3 DNA reads TGTGCCAGCACCTTCTCCTGGGCGACCAGCACAGATACGCAGTATTTT. This codes for CASTFSWATSTDTQYF.

This clonotype was seen ten or more times. The gene calls are TRBV11-2 and TRBJ1-2; D is unresolved. The CDR3 length is 13 residues. CDR1 and CDR2 from the germline V gene are SGHAT and FQNNGV. V was trimmed by 8 bases and J by 4 bases, leaving 14 bases between them. The CDR3 DNA sequence: TGTGCCAGCTCACCCGATAGACTCTATGGCTACACCTTC. Translating it yields CASSPDRLYGYTF.

This clonotype came up many times. The genes are TRBV6-2 or TRBV6-3 and TRBJ1-1; D possibly corresponds to TRBD1 (5 bases). Per the germline V gene, CDR1 is MNHEY and CDR2 is SVGEGT. This CDR3 spans 12 amino acids. Trimming removed 6 bases at V and 9 bases at J, with 14 bases between. CDR3 loop: CASRHRRTQAFF. The DNA of the CDR3 is TGTGCCAGCAGACACCGCAGGACACAAGCTTTCTTT.

CDR3 DNA sequence: TGCGCCAGCAGCTTGGGGGGGACTAGCGGCGATGAGCAGTTCTTC. This sequence encodes CASSLGGTSGDEQFF. The chain combines TRBV5-1 with TRBJ2-1; TRBD2 matches at 11 bases. The V gene's germline CDR1 is SGHRS and CDR2 YFSETQ. V shed 0 bases, J shed 8 bases, and the junction held 4 bases outside the gene matches. CDR3 length equals 15 residues.

This clonotype came up many times. V and J are TRBV11-2 and TRBJ1-2, with TRBD1 as a possible D gene (5 bases). The CDR3 spans 13 residues. The V end lost 1 base, the J end lost 8 bases, and 11 bases lay between the germline ends. Germline lookup yields CDR1 SGHAT and CDR2 FQNNGV. CDR3 sequence reads: CASSLAGVGGYTF. In DNA form, the CDR3 reads TGTGCCAGCAGCTTAGCGGGGGTTGGAGGCTACACCTTC.

This clonotype was observed a handful of times. The chain joins TRBV6-2 or TRBV6-3 to TRBJ2-1; 8 nucleotides agree with TRBD2. Germline V lookup: CDR1 MNHEY, CDR2 SVGEGT. The trim removed 2 bases at V and 6 bases at J, leaving 3 bases unmatched. CDR3 length equals 14 residues. The DNA for the CDR3 is TGTGCCAGCAGTTACGGACTAGCCCCCAATGAGCAGTTCTTC. Translation gives CASSYGLAPNEQFF.

This clonotype was detected only a few times. The chain links TRBV20-1 to TRBJ2-7; 9 positions match TRBD1. The trim removed 5 bases at V and 5 bases at J, leaving 4 bases unmatched. Germline CDR1 and CDR2: DFQATT and SNEGSKA (reference sequence). CDR3 size: 12 residues. The CDR3 DNA is TGCAGTGCTGAAGACAGGGGGGACGAGCAGTACTTC. This encodes CSAEDRGDEQYF.

In regard to this clonotype: A much larger clone lies one base from this, so it may be a read error. This chain connects TRBV12-3 or TRBV12-4 to TRBJ2-1, with 12 bases matching TRBD2. This CDR3 region has 15 residues. Trimming cost V 3 bases and J 12 bases; bases outside gene matches: 9. The CDR3 loop reads CASSFEASGRDGQFF. Here the CDR3 DNA reads TGTGCCAGCAGTTTCGAGGCTAGCGGGAGGGATGGGCAGTTCTTC.

This clonotype was observed at least ten times. The chain is built from TRBV6-2 or TRBV6-3 and TRBJ2-7, with 8 bases fitting TRBD1. Germline trimming cut 6 bases from V and 7 bases from J; bases unmatched to any gene: 8. Germline assignment: CDR1 MNHEY and CDR2 SVGEGT. This CDR3 region has 13 residues. CDR3 DNA sequence: TGTGCCAGCAGCCCTGGGACAGGCGTTGAGCAGTACTTC. This translates into CASSPGTGVEQYF.

The gene calls are TRBV5-1 and TRBJ2-6; 7 bases match TRBD1. CDR1 is SGHRS and CDR2 is YFSETQ in the germline V gene. The CDR3 sequence is 17 residues long. The J segment lost 0 bases and the V segment lost 3 bases, leaving 6 bases of the junction unmatched. CDR3 residues: CASSSGTASSGANVLTF. DNA of the CDR3: TGCGCCAGCAGCTCCGGGACAGCATCCTCTGGGGCCAACGTCCTGACTTTC. The full variable domain, in which reference TRBV5-1 and TRBJ2-6 provide the parts outside the CDR3, is KAGVTQTPRYLIKTRGQQVTLSCSPISGHRSVSWYQQTPGQGLQFLFEYFSETQRNKGNFPGRFSGRQFSNSRSEMNVSTLELGDSALYLCASSSGTASSGANVLTFGAGSRLTVL.

This clonotype has at least ten counts. The chain combines TRBV6-2 or TRBV6-3 with TRBJ2-2, with D unclear. The CDR3 totals 11 residues. Deletions cut 8 bases from V and 3 bases from J, with 4 bases between. CDR1 MNHEY and CDR2 SVGEGT come from the germline V gene. CDR3 in amino acids: CASGDTGELFF. In DNA, the CDR3 is TGTGCCAGCGGGGACACCGGGGAGCTGTTTTTT.

The chain combines TRBV2 with TRBJ2-1, with TRBD2 matching 8 bases. The CDR3 is made up of 13 amino acids. The germline CDR1 and CDR2 sequences are SNHLY and FYNNEI. The V gene end was trimmed by 7 bases and the J gene end by 12 bases; junction bases not matched to a gene: 11. CDR3 nucleotide sequence: TGTGCCAGCACCTCGCCCCCCAGCGGGGGGCAGTTCTTC. It specifies CASTSPPSGGQFF.

This clonotype was detected many times. DNA for the CDR3: TGTGCCAGCAAATCGGGTGTCTACGAGCAGTACTTC. Translating gives CASKSGVYEQYF. The chain uses TRBV28 and TRBJ2-7, with D unresolved. CDR1 MDHEN and CDR2 SYDVKM come from the germline V gene. V lost 7 bases to trimming and J lost 3 bases, with 10 bases between them. The CDR3 sequence is 12 residues long. The full variable domain, in which reference TRBV28 and TRBJ2-7 provide the parts outside the CDR3, is DVKVTQSSRYLVKRTGEKVFLECVQDMDHENMFWYRQDPGLGLRLIYFSYDVKMKEKGDIPEGYSVSREKKERFSLILESASTNQTSMYLCASKSGVYEQYFGPGTRLTVT.

This clonotype was seen repeatedly, ten times or more. The chain links TRBV6-1 to TRBJ1-2; 10 positions agree with TRBD1. J lost 4 bases, V lost 4 bases, and 9 bases had no gene match. The germline gives CDR1 MNHNS, CDR2 SASEGT. The CDR3 consists of 16 residues. CDR3 sequence: CASSAFTGTGVYGYTF. The CDR3 coding sequence is TGTGCCAGCAGTGCGTTTACCGGGACAGGGGTCTATGGCTACACCTTC.

The table lists this clonotype with a few counts. At one of its ends the junction is not consistent with the germline gene, which may arise from a read error. The gene calls are TRBV6-2 or TRBV6-3 and TRBJ2-2, with 9 bases matching TRBD2. CDR3 length equals 14 residues. Germline V gene data show CDR1 as MNHEY and CDR2 as SVGEGT. The chain's CDR3 is CAGRLAVNTGELFF. CDR3 coding DNA: TGTGCCGGCAGACTAGCGGTGAACACCGGGGAGCTGTTTTTT.

The CDR3 region is CASSLAAQSSSGNTIYF. The CDR3 nucleotides are TGCGCCAGCAGCTTGGCCGCACAGTCGAGCTCTGGAAACACCATATATTTT. The gene calls are TRBV5-1 and TRBJ1-3; D gene uncertain. The V and J ends lost 0 bases and 0 bases respectively, with 13 bases between them. The CDR3 length is 17 residues. Germline CDR1 reads SGHRS; CDR2 reads YFSETQ.

This clonotype has at least ten counts. V gene TRBV6-1 combines with J gene TRBJ1-5; D call uncertain. Trimming removed 3 bases from V and 2 bases from J, with 8 bases in between. CDR1 and CDR2 from the germline V gene are MNHNS and SASEGT. The CDR3 loop spans 14 amino acids. The chain's CDR3 is CASSDGLGNQPQHF. CDR3 nucleotide sequence: TGTGCCAGCAGTGATGGTTTGGGCAATCAGCCCCAGCATTTT.

This chain joins TRBV3-1 and TRBJ2-7; a weak D match, TRBD1 (8 bases). Trimming cost V 2 bases and J 6 bases, with 11 bases left between them. This CDR3 region has 13 residues. From germline, CDR1 is LGHDT and CDR2 YNNKEL (reference sequence). The CDR3 spells CASSQTGGGEQYF. The CDR3 nucleotides read TGTGCCAGCAGCCAAACAGGGGGGGGCGAGCAGTACTTC.

This chain connects TRBV5-5 to TRBJ2-1; 9 nucleotides line up with TRBD2. Germline V gives CDR1 SGHKS, CDR2 YYEKEE (reference sequence). The CDR3 is 14 amino acids. Trimming took 1 base from V and 10 from J; bases not matched to a gene: 6. CDR3 nucleotides: TGTGCCAGCAGCTTGATGGGACTAGCAGAAGAGCAGTTCTTC. It yields the protein CASSLMGLAEEQFF.

This clonotype was counted ten times or more. This sequence joins TRBV12-3 or TRBV12-4 and TRBJ1-2, with 8 bases identical to TRBD1. V shed 0 bases, J shed 4 bases, and the junction held 4 bases outside the gene matches. The CDR3 contains 15 residues. The CDR3: CASSLADREIYGYTF. The CDR3 nucleotides are TGTGCCAGCAGTTTAGCGGACAGGGAAATCTATGGCTACACCTTC.

This clonotype appeared many times. The chain combines TRBV2 with TRBJ1-5; possibly TRBD1 for D (6 bases). This CDR3 has 14 amino acids. Trimming pared 4 bases from V and 6 bases from J, leaving 13 bases between. Germline CDR1 SNHLY, CDR2 FYNNEI. CDR3 region: CASSVRGSGQPQHF. CDR3 in DNA: TGTGCCAGCAGTGTGAGGGGGAGCGGTCAGCCCCAGCATTTT. The full variable domain, its missing parts supplied by reference TRBV2 and TRBJ1-5, is EPEVTQTPSHQVTQMGQEVILRCVPISNHLYFYWYRQILGQKVEFLVSFYNNEISEKSEIFDDQFSVERPDGSNFTLKIRSTKLEDSAMYFCASSVRGSGQPQHFGDGTRLSIL.

This clonotype was seen a handful of times. The chain couples TRBV2 to TRBJ1-4; D remains unclear. V gave up 5 bases and J gave up 3 bases, with 10 bases separating them. CDR1 SNHLY and CDR2 FYNNEI come from the germline V gene. There are 14 residues in the CDR3. The CDR3 nucleotides read TGTGCCAGCAGTAGAGAGCAGGCTAATGAAAAACTGTTTTTT. Residues: CASSREQANEKLFF.

The table lists this clonotype with many counts. The gene calls are TRBV13 and TRBJ2-5; D remains ambiguous. Germline CDR1 PRHDT, CDR2 FYEKMQ (reference sequence). Trimming stripped 2 bases from V and 2 bases from J, with 15 bases between. CDR3 length: 16 amino acids. CDR3 sequence (DNA): TGTGCCAGCAGCTTATCCCAGCCGACCTTACAAGAGACCCAGTACTTC. Its protein is CASSLSQPTLQETQYF.

The chain recombines TRBV7-9 with TRBJ2-7, with D perhaps matching TRBD1 (5 bases). V was cut by 4 bases and J by 3 bases, with 13 bases left in between. CDR3 length: 14 amino acids. Germline V gene data show CDR1 as SEHNR and CDR2 as FQNEAQ (reference sequence). The CDR3 DNA reads TGTGCCAGCAGCTCTAAGGGGAAATTCTACGAGCAGTACTTC. As protein: CASSSKGKFYEQYF.

V and J are TRBV12-3 or TRBV12-4 and TRBJ1-2, with 8 nucleotides matching TRBD1. This CDR3 is built from 14 residues. The junction had 9 bases not matched to a gene; V was cut back by 6 bases and J by 6 bases. CDR3 sequence reads: CASRPTGVRDGYTF. The CDR3 nucleotides are TGTGCCAGCAGACCGACAGGGGTTCGGGATGGCTACACCTTC.

The genes are TRBV2 and TRBJ2-2; TRBD1 aligns across 8 bases. From germline, CDR1 is SNHLY and CDR2 FYNNEI. V lost 6 bases, J lost 4 bases, and 10 bases stayed unmatched. The CDR3 contains 16 residues. The CDR3 DNA follows: TGTGCCAGCAGCCCAGGCCAGGGGGCCGGCACCGGGGAGCTGTTTTTT. Translating gives CASSPGQGAGTGELFF.

This clonotype appeared many times. The rearrangement uses TRBV7-9 and TRBJ1-6; maybe TRBD1 (5 bases). Germline CDR1 SEHNR, CDR2 FQNEAQ (reference sequence). V lost 9 bases, J lost 10 bases, and 19 bases lay in between. The CDR3 is 14 residues long. CDR3 region: CASSSDWDGSPLHF. As DNA, the CDR3 is TGTGCCAGTTCCTCTGACTGGGACGGCTCACCCCTCCACTTT.

The chain employs TRBV19 and TRBJ1-6, with a weak D call TRBD1 (6 bases). The CDR3 is 15 residues long. Germline-derived CDR1 and CDR2 are LNHDA and SQIVND (reference sequence). Trimming shortened V by 4 bases and J by 7 bases, and 14 bases separated the two germline ends. The CDR3 nucleotides are TGTGCCAGTAGTACTTACAGGGACCTAAATTCACCCCTCCACTTT. Translated: CASSTYRDLNSPLHF.

The chain carries TRBV6-1 and TRBJ2-1; 13 bases agree with TRBD2. This CDR3 has 18 amino acids. The J segment lost 1 base and the V segment lost 6 bases, leaving 9 bases of the junction unmatched. The germline V gene encodes CDR1 MNHNS and CDR2 SASEGT. CDR3 nucleotides: TGTGCCAGCAGCCCTAGGTGGGGACTAGCGGGATCCTACAATGAGCAGTTCTTC. Protein sequence: CASSPRWGLAGSYNEQFF.